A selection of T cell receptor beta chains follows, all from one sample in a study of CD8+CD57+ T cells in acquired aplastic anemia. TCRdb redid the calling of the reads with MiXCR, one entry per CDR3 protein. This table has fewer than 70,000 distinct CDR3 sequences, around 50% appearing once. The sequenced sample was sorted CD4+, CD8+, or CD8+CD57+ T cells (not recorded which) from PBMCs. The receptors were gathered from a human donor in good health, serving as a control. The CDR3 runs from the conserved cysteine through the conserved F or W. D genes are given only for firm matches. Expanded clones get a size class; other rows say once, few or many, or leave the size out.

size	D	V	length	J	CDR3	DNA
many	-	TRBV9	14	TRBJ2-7	CASSVGESSYEQYF	TGTGCCAGCAGCGTAGGGGAGAGCTCCTACGAGCAGTACTTC
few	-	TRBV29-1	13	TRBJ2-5	CSVEDTGRETQYF	TGCAGCGTTGAAGATACCGGTCGGGAGACCCAGTACTTC
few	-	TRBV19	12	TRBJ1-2	CASTQGGYGYTF	TGTGCCAGTACCCAAGGAGGTTATGGCTACACCTTC
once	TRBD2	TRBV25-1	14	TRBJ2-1	CAIGTSGIYNEQFF	TGTGCCATAGGGACTAGCGGGATCTACAATGAGCAGTTCTTC
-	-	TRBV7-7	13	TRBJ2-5	CASSLDGGETQYF	TGTGCTAGCAGCTTAGACGGAGGGGAGACCCAGTACTTC
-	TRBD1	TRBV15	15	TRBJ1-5	CATSREDRGYQPQHF	TGTGCCACCAGCAGGGAAGACAGGGGGTATCAGCCCCAGCATTTT
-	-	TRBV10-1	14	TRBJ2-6	CASSPGAGANALTF	TGCGCCAGCTCCCCTGGTGCTGGGGCCAACGCCCTGACTTTC
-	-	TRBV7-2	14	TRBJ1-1	CASSFGGLNTEAFF	TGTGCCAGCAGCTTTGGGGGTTTGAACACTGAAGCTTTCTTT
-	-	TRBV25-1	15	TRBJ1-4	CASSEDRGGREKLFF	TGTGCCAGCAGTGAAGACCGGGGTGGGAGGGAAAAACTGTTTTTT
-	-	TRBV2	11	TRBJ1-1	CASTGNTEAFF	TGTGCCAGCACCGGTAACACTGAAGCTTTCTTT
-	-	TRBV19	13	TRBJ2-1	CATGGGGHNEQFF	TGTGCCACAGGGGGGGGGGGCCACAATGAGCAGTTCTTC
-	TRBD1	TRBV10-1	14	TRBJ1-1	CASKEGTGNTGAFF	TGCGCCAGCAAAGAGGGGACAGGGAACACTGGAGCTTTCTTT
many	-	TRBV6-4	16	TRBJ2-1	CASSEEQGRPYNEQFF	TGTGCCAGCAGTGAAGAACAGGGACGGCCCTACAATGAGCAGTTCTTC
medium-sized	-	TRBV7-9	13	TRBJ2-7	CASSFGSSYEQYF	TGTGCCAGCAGCTTTGGCAGCTCCTACGAGCAGTACTTC
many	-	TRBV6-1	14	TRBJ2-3	CASSEPGSADTQYF	TGTGCCAGCAGTGAACCGGGATCCGCGGATACGCAGTATTTT
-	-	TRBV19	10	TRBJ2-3	CASRGADLYF	TGTGCCAGTAGGGGGGCGGATCTGTATTTT
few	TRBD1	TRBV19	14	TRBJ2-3	CASIPDRGRDTQYF	TGTGCCAGTATCCCTGACAGGGGGCGAGATACGCAGTATTTT
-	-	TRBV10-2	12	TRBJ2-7	CASSRSSYEQYF	TGCGCCAGCAGTAGGTCGTCCTACGAGCAGTACTTC
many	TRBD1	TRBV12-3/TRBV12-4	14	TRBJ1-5	CASRIGQEGPAQHF	TGTGCCAGCAGGATTGGACAGGAGGGTCCGGCCCAGCATTTT
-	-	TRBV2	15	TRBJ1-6	CASSEGMTLNSPLHF	TGTGCCAGCAGTGAAGGGATGACACTAAATTCACCCCTCCACTTT
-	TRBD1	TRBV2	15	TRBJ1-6	CASMFGTGSNSPLHF	TGTGCCAGCATGTTTGGGACAGGTTCTAATTCACCCCTCCACTTT
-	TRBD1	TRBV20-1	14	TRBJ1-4	CSALRGTGDEKLFF	TGCAGTGCTCTCCGAGGGACAGGGGATGAAAAACTGTTTTTT
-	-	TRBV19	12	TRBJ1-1	CASTRAAGEAFF	TGTGCCAGTACCAGGGCAGCTGGGGAAGCTTTCTTT
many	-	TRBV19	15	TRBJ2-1	CASSTTGGAYNEQFF	TGTGCCAGTAGTACAACAGGGGGGGCCTACAATGAGCAGTTCTTC
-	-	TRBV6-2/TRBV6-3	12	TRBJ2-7	CASGQSSYEQYF	TGTGCCAGCGGACAGAGCTCCTACGAGCAGTACTTC
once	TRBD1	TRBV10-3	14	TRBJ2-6	CAIQTGDGANVLTF	TGTGCCATTCAAACAGGGGACGGGGCCAACGTCCTGACTTTC
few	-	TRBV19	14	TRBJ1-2	CASTPPEFSYGYTF	TGTGCCAGTACCCCTCCCGAGTTCTCCTATGGCTACACCTTC
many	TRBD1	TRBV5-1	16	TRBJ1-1	CASSLGEQGRFTEAFF	TGCGCCAGCAGCTTGGGGGAACAGGGGAGATTCACTGAAGCTTTCTTT
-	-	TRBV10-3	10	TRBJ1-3	CAIGQNTIYF	TGTGCCATAGGACAAAACACCATATATTTT
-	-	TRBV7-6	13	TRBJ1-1	CASSVGTATEAFF	TGTGCCAGCAGTGTCGGGACGGCCACTGAAGCTTTCTTT
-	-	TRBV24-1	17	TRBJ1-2	CATSDEQLPKEDYGYTF	TGTGCCACCAGTGATGAACAACTCCCGAAGGAGGACTATGGCTACACCTTC
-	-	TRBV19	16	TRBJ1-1	CASTNPGASQGPEAFF	TGTGCCAGTACCAATCCCGGGGCCAGCCAAGGCCCTGAAGCTTTCTTT
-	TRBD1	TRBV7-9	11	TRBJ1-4	CASSFRGSLFF	TGTGCCAGCAGCTTCAGGGGGAGCCTGTTTTTT
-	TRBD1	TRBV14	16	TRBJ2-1	CASSRLTGGVYNEQFF	TGTGCCAGCAGCCGACTGACAGGGGGTGTGTACAATGAGCAGTTCTTC
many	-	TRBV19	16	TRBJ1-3	CASRPGDLNNGNTIYF	TGTGCCAGTAGACCAGGGGATTTAAATAACGGAAACACCATATATTTT
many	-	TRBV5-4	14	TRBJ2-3	CASSLSHTIDTQYF	TGTGCCAGCAGCTTGAGTCACACGATAGATACGCAGTATTTT
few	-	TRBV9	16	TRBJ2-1	CASSALGGPVYNEQFF	TGTGCCAGCAGCGCCCTCGGGGGGCCGGTATACAATGAGCAGTTCTTC
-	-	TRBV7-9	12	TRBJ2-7	CASRIDGYEQYF	TGTGCCAGCCGTATCGACGGGTACGAGCAGTACTTC
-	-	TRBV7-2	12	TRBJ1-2	CASSESGFGYTF	TGTGCCAGCAGCGAATCAGGGTTTGGCTACACCTTC
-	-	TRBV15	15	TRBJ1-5	CATSRIAGGNQPQHF	TGTGCCACCAGTCGTATTGCAGGAGGCAATCAGCCCCAGCATTTT
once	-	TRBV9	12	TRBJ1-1	CASSGNRVAAFF	TGTGCCAGCAGCGGAAACAGGGTTGCAGCTTTCTTT
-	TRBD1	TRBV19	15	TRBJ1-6	CASTRTGTGGSPLHF	TGTGCCAGTACACGTACCGGGACAGGGGGTTCACCCCTCCACTTT